What follows describes a single TCR beta chain. Antigen unknown. This entry belongs to a study of CD8+CD57+ T cells in acquired aplastic anemia. Findings and caveats of the study: Shared by patients and controls, around 27 CD8+ CDR3s were abundant in patients.

In germline, CDR1 is DFQATT, CDR2 SNEGSKA (reference sequence). CDR3 size: 11 residues. Those patients picked for sequencing had displayed CD8+CD57+ cell expansion on flow cytometry. Template material for TCR beta VDJ and CDR3 profiling consisted of genomic DNA. TCRdb reprocessed the reads via MiXCR and lists one record per CDR3 protein. In the table there are over 150,000 distinct CDR3 sequences, less than 60% of which are singletons. The rearrangement uses TRBV20-1 and TRBJ1-2; TRBD1 agrees at 7 bases. The receptor was isolated from a human donor with aplastic anemia. The sequencing sample was made of sorted CD4+, CD8+, or CD8+CD57+ T cells (not recorded which) from PBMCs. The CDR3 protein is CSPGTAYGYTF. The CDR3 DNA sequence: TGCAGCCCCGGGACAGCTTATGGCTACACCTTC.